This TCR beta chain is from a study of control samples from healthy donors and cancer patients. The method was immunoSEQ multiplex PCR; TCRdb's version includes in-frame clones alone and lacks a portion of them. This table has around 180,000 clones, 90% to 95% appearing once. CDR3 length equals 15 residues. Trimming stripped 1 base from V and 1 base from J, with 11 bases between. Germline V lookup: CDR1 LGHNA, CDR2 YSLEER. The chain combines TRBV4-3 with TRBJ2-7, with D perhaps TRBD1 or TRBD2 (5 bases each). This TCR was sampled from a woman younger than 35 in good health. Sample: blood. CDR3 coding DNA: TGCGCCAGCAGCCAAGCCGGGACCGCGTCCTACGAGCAGTACTTC. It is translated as CASSQAGTASYEQYF.